Presented here are 30 T cell receptor beta chains from one specimen sequenced in a study of glioma-infiltrating T cells after dendritic cell vaccination. Time point reported: after dendritic cell vaccination, including at tumor progression/relapse. This table comes from immunoSEQ multiplex PCR, and its TCRdb copy is limited to in-frame clones, with some not included. The sample yields about 100,000 clones, roughly 80% seen once. The sequencing here drew on blood, taken after dendritic cell vaccination. The receptors were gathered from a human donor with glioblastoma.

This sequence joins TRBV2 and TRBJ2-7; TRBD2 matches at 13 bases. Losses at the gene ends were 6 bases for V and 4 bases for J; bases not matched to a gene: 3. CDR3 length: 14 amino acids. Germline V CDR1 and CDR2: SNHLY, FYNNEI. DNA for the CDR3: TGTGCCAGCAGCTTGACTAGCGGGGGGTACGAGCAGTACTTC. It codes for CASSLTSGGYEQYF.

The chain has TRBV11-3 and TRBJ2-3; D uncertain. The CDR3 runs 14 residues. Trimming shortened V by 1 base and J by 0 bases, and 5 bases separated the two germline ends. Germline CDR1 is SGHNT and CDR2 is YENEEA. CDR3 sequence: CASSLGPSTDTQYF. The CDR3 nucleotides read TGTGCCAGCAGCTTAGGGCCTAGCACAGATACGCAGTATTTT.

CDR3 nucleotide sequence: TGTGCCAGCAGCTTAACTCGCGACAGGCCGAGCTACTTC. Translating gives CASSLTRDRPSYF. The chain joins TRBV7-2 to TRBJ2-5, with D perhaps TRBD1 (6 bases). Per germline, CDR1 SGHTA and CDR2 FQGNSA. This CDR3 contains 13 residues. V lost 2 bases to trimming and J lost 14 bases, with 18 bases between them.

This clone was observed a handful of times. The chain couples TRBV4-1 to TRBJ1-1; TRBD1 matches at 7 bases. V shed 2 bases and J 11 bases; nucleotides not matched to a gene: 14. The CDR3 covers 15 residues. CDR1 and CDR2 from the germline V gene are MGHRA and YSYEKL. In DNA, the CDR3 is TGCGCCAGCAGCCAACCGGGACAGTGGTCCATAGAGGCTTTCTTT. Its protein product is CASSQPGQWSIEAFF.

Only a few counts were recorded for this clone. The chain recombines TRBV19 with TRBJ1-6, with 9 bases matching TRBD1. Germline V gene sequence: CDR1 LNHDA, CDR2 SQIVND (reference sequence). V trimming: 7 bases; J trimming: 10 bases; junction bases outside the gene matches: 11. This CDR3 comprises 15 residues. The CDR3 protein is CASTPGQGTLSPLHF. CDR3 in DNA: TGTGCCAGTACGCCCGGACAGGGGACCTTGTCACCCCTCCACTTT.

The chain carries TRBV5-6 and TRBJ2-7, with D tentatively TRBD1 (6 bases). The CDR3 consists of 14 residues. Germline values: CDR1 SGHDT, CDR2 YYEEEE. The germline V and J ends were trimmed by 0 bases and 2 bases, with 9 bases remaining between them. The CDR3 coding sequence is TGTGCCAGCAGCTTGGGACAGGCAGCCTACGAGCAGTACTTC. Translation: CASSLGQAAYEQYF.

This rearrangement joins TRBV15 to TRBJ1-3; no clear D. Germline V gene data show CDR1 as LNHNV and CDR2 as YYDKDF (reference sequence). V was pared by 3 bases and J by 1 base, with 13 bases between. There are 16 residues in the CDR3. CDR3 DNA sequence: TGTGCCACCAGCAGTTCGTTAGGAGGATCTGGAAACACCATATATTTT. The encoded protein is CATSSSLGGSGNTIYF.

This chain connects TRBV19 to TRBJ2-7; weak D call: TRBD2 (5 bases). Deletions cut 7 bases from V and 3 bases from J, with 16 bases between. CDR1 and CDR2 (germline): LNHDA, SQIVND (reference sequence). The CDR3 has 14 residues. CDR3 DNA: TGTGCCAGTAAGACGGAAGGAGGTCACTACGAGCAGTACTTC. Translation gives CASKTEGGHYEQYF.

This clone has a single count. The chain has TRBV9 and TRBJ2-7, with D unclear. The V gene lost 4 bases and the J gene lost 0 bases, with 17 bases spanning the gap. Germline CDR1 SGDLS, CDR2 YYNGEE. CDR3 size: 16 residues. The CDR3: CASSPNPTGFSYEQYF. CDR3 bases: TGTGCCAGCAGCCCGAACCCGACCGGGTTCTCCTACGAGCAGTACTTC.

V gene TRBV7-3 combines with J gene TRBJ2-3, with D perhaps matching TRBD1 (7 bases). The CDR3 runs to 15 residues. Trimming cost V 2 bases and J 4 bases, with 13 bases left between them. CDR1 is SGHTA and CDR2 is FQGTGA in the germline V gene. The CDR3 bases are TGTGCCAGCAGCTTACAGGGGGGCCTCGCAGATACGCAGTATTTT. Translating gives CASSLQGGLADTQYF. Based on the CDR3 plus reference TRBV7-3 and TRBJ2-3, the full variable domain is GAGVSQTPSNKVTEKGKYVELRCDPISGHTALYWYRQSLGQGPEFLIYFQGTGAADDSGLPNDRFFAVRPEGSVSTLKIQRTERGDSAVYLCASSLQGGLADTQYFGPGTRLTVL.

At least ten counts were recorded for this clone. V gene TRBV6-6 combines with J gene TRBJ1-5; 7 nucleotides line up with TRBD1. CDR3 length: 15 amino acids. CDR1 and CDR2 from the germline V gene are MNHNY and SVGAGI (reference sequence). Germline trimming cut 7 bases from V and 2 bases from J; bases unmatched to any gene: 8. The CDR3 protein is CASTDSRGGNQPQHF. CDR3 nucleotide sequence: TGTGCCAGCACCGATAGCAGGGGGGGCAATCAGCCCCAGCATTTT.

This clone was seen a single time. This chain uses TRBV25-1 with TRBJ2-5; tentative D call: TRBD2 (5 bases). V was shortened by 2 bases and J by 9 bases, with 7 bases between the two germline ends. This CDR3 has 11 residues. Germline V CDR1 and CDR2: MGHDK, SYGVNS. The CDR3 nucleotides are TGTGCCAGCAGTGAACTGGGAGCCCAGTACTTC. This codes for CASSELGAQYF.

This sequence joins TRBV7-6 and TRBJ1-1; TRBD1 matches 9 bases. V was pared by 5 bases and J by 3 bases, with 7 bases of the junction left unmatched. CDR1 SGHVS and CDR2 FNYEAQ come from the germline V gene. The CDR3 is 15 amino acids. The CDR3 sequence is CASSTDRGRYTEAFF. DNA of the CDR3: TGTGCCAGCAGCACGGACAGGGGCCGATACACTGAAGCTTTCTTT.

Relative to its sample, this clone is medium-sized. The V call is TRBV6-7, the J call TRBJ1-5; D is unresolved. TRBV6-7 is treated as an ORF (open reading frame) with a function not yet certain. The CDR3 loop spans 12 amino acids. V lost 7 bases, J lost 8 bases, and 12 bases lay in between. The DNA of the CDR3 is TGTGCCAGCAAAGGGTCGGAGGAGCCCCAGCATTTT. Translation: CASKGSEEPQHF.

The chain employs TRBV27 and TRBJ2-1; TRBD2 aligns across 9 bases. Per germline, CDR1 MNHEY and CDR2 SMNVEV (reference sequence). This CDR3 region has 14 residues. The trim removed 4 bases at V and 2 bases at J, leaving 0 bases unmatched. The CDR3 is CASSSSGTYNEQFF. In nucleotides, the CDR3 is TGTGCCAGCAGTTCTAGCGGGACCTACAATGAGCAGTTCTTC.

The V call is TRBV5-1, the J call TRBJ1-4, with no clear D. The germline V gene has CDR1 SGHRS and CDR2 YFSETQ. CDR3 length: 14 residues. Trimming took off 4 bases at V and 8 bases at J, with 15 bases between the two ends. The CDR3 sequence: CASSTGRLGEKLFF. The CDR3 bases are TGCGCCAGCAGCACGGGGAGGTTGGGGGAAAAACTGTTTTTT.

The chain has TRBV23-1 and TRBJ2-7; 11 positions agree with TRBD2. TRBV23-1 is designated an ORF whose function remains uncertain. After removal of 5 bases from V and 4 bases from J, the junction contained 7 bases not matched to a gene. The length of the CDR3 is 15 residues. The chain's CDR3 is CASSRSSGRTYEQYF. The CDR3 DNA sequence: TGCGCCAGCAGTAGATCTAGCGGGAGGACATACGAGCAGTACTTC.

This chain links TRBV30 with TRBJ2-3; D is perhaps TRBD2 (7 bases). V was trimmed by 2 bases and J by 5 bases, leaving 14 bases between them. Germline assignment: CDR1 GTSNPN and CDR2 SVGIG (reference sequence). The CDR3 has 14 residues. The DNA for the CDR3 is TGTGCCTGGAGTAGGGGGGCGGGAGAAGATACGCAGTATTTT. Residues: CAWSRGAGEDTQYF. The full variable domain, completed using reference TRBV30 and TRBJ2-3, is SQTIHQWPATLVQPVGSPLSLECTVEGTSNPNLYWYRQAAGRGLQLLFYSVGIGQISSEVPQNLSASRPQDRQFILSSKKLLLSDSGFYLCAWSRGAGEDTQYFGPGTRLTVL.

CDR3 in DNA: TGTGCCAGCAGCTTGATTTCAGGTCTCTATGGCTACACCTTC. This encodes CASSLISGLYGYTF. This rearrangement joins TRBV5-6 to TRBJ1-2, with no clear D. Trimming took off 1 base at V and 4 bases at J, with 11 bases between the two ends. CDR3 size: 14 residues. Germline assignment: CDR1 SGHDT and CDR2 YYEEEE.

V gene TRBV5-1 combines with J gene TRBJ1-2, with 9 positions matching TRBD1. Germline-derived CDR1 and CDR2 are SGHRS and YFSETQ. Trimming cost V 7 bases and J 5 bases; bases outside gene matches: 12. The CDR3 is 15 residues long. The CDR3: CASHFQQGATYGYTF. CDR3 DNA: TGCGCCAGCCATTTTCAACAGGGGGCTACGTATGGCTACACCTTC.

This clone was seen only a few times. CDR3 nucleotide sequence: TGTGCCAGCAGCCGACTAGCGGGAGGCTACAATGAGCAGTTCTTC. Protein: CASSRLAGGYNEQFF. This sequence joins TRBV6-1 and TRBJ2-1; 13 bases agree with TRBD2. The J segment lost 3 bases and the V segment lost 6 bases, leaving 2 bases of the junction unmatched. The CDR3 totals 15 residues. CDR1 is MNHNS and CDR2 is SASEGT in the germline V gene.

The rearrangement uses TRBV9 and TRBJ2-1; possible D gene TRBD2, 6 bases. The CDR3 has 23 amino acids. In germline, CDR1 is SGDLS, CDR2 YYNGEE. V lost 2 bases and J lost 2, with 35 bases in between. The CDR3 DNA sequence: TGTGCCAGCAGCGTGACTAGGTTCGCCTCGCCCCCTTCGACTCCGGGGACCTACAATGAGCAGTTCTTC. Residues: CASSVTRFASPPSTPGTYNEQFF.

The V and J genes are TRBV7-9 and TRBJ1-1, with D tentatively TRBD1 (5 bases). Germline values: CDR1 SEHNR, CDR2 FQNEAQ (reference sequence). V lost 5 bases and J lost 5, with 15 bases in between. There are 14 residues in the CDR3. CDR3 bases: TGTGCCAGCAGCCCGAGCGGGGGTAAAACTGAAGCTTTCTTT. This translates into CASSPSGGKTEAFF.

This chain's CDR3 is CASMGIIGLAGVGTDTQYF. The CDR3 coding sequence is TGTGCCAGCATGGGGATTATTGGGCTAGCGGGAGTTGGCACAGATACGCAGTATTTT. The chain recombines TRBV2 with TRBJ2-3, with 10 nucleotides matching TRBD2. V lost 7 bases to trimming and J lost 1 base; unmatched junction nucleotides: 17. Germline CDR1 SNHLY, CDR2 FYNNEI. The CDR3 contains 19 residues. The full variable domain, in which reference TRBV2 and TRBJ2-3 provide the parts outside the CDR3, is EPEVTQTPSHQVTQMGQEVILRCVPISNHLYFYWYRQILGQKVEFLVSFYNNEISEKSEIFDDQFSVERPDGSNFTLKIRSTKLEDSAMYFCASMGIIGLAGVGTDTQYFGPGTRLTVL.

The sample holds a few counts of this clone. The chain couples TRBV2 to TRBJ1-1, with D perhaps TRBD1 (5 bases). The CDR3 spans 18 residues. CDR1 is SNHLY and CDR2 is FYNNEI in the germline V gene. Trimming left V 8 bases short and J 4 bases short, with 29 bases between. CDR3 residues: CASLGGSRAGLSGTEAFF. The CDR3 DNA reads TGTGCCAGCCTTGGAGGCTCCAGGGCGGGGTTATCAGGCACTGAAGCTTTCTTT.

This chain links TRBV7-2 with TRBJ1-2; D unresolved. This CDR3 has 12 residues. Germline CDR1 reads SGHTA; CDR2 reads FQGNSA. With 6 bases removed from V and 5 bases from J, the gap between germline ends came to 10 bases. CDR3 protein: CASSQAWYGYTF. DNA of the CDR3: TGTGCCAGCAGTCAAGCTTGGTATGGCTACACCTTC.

The chain links TRBV11-2 to TRBJ2-4; possible D gene TRBD2, 5 bases. V was cut by 4 bases and J by 8 bases, with 9 bases left in between. Germline V CDR1 and CDR2: SGHAT, FQNNGV. CDR3 length: 12 amino acids. In nucleotides, the CDR3 is TGTGCCAGCAGCTCACAGAGGGACATTCAGTACTTC. Translated, it gives CASSSQRDIQYF.

The chain carries TRBV7-8 and TRBJ2-7; 8 bases are shared with TRBD1. This CDR3 is 16 amino acids long. Germline values: CDR1 SGHVS, CDR2 FQNEAQ. V lost 2 bases, J lost 0 bases, and 6 bases stayed unmatched. DNA for the CDR3: TGTGCCAGCAGCTTAAGAAGACAGGGGAGCTCCTACGAGCAGTACTTC. As protein: CASSLRRQGSSYEQYF.

This clone has just a few counts. The chain couples TRBV5-1 to TRBJ1-2; 8 positions agree with TRBD1. Germline-derived CDR1 and CDR2 are SGHRS and YFSETQ. The CDR3 runs to 14 residues. V shed 0 bases, J shed 4 bases, and the junction held 2 bases outside the gene matches. CDR3 DNA sequence: TGCGCCAGCAGCTTGGGGGACAGGTCCTATGGCTACACCTTC. Protein product: CASSLGDRSYGYTF.

Of note for this clone: One end of the junction varies from germline; a read error may be responsible. CDR3 sequence (DNA): TGCGCCAGCAGCCAAGACGACGCGCGGTGGGGCTCCTTT. Its translation is CASSQDDARWGSF. The V gene is TRBV4-1, the J gene TRBJ1-1; the D gene is possibly TRBD1 (5 bases). The CDR3 is made up of 13 amino acids. From germline, CDR1 is MGHRA and CDR2 YSYEKL.